This T cell receptor (beta chain) is from a study of vaccination and CD4 T cells after COVID-19. On the study more broadly: Overlapping SARS-CoV-2, HCoV-NL63, HCoV-OC43 and HCoV-229E spike peptides were used to stimulate cells.

Whole-study results and caveats: Convalescent patients showed a median roughly 90% of reactive clones that were seen only post-vaccination.

The study sequenced cultured CD4+ T cell DNA using the Oncomine TCR Beta short-read assay. Once CD4+ T cells had been cultured, genomic DNA was extracted from them. TCRdb re-called the PCR reads through MiXCR, storing one row per CDR3 protein. The sample yields about 12,000 distinct CDR3 sequences, less than 40% seen once. Treatment defined: roughly 11-day PBMC culture with coronavirus spike peptide pools or control peptides (ViraFEST assay). Trimming cost V 7 bases and J 7 bases, with 13 bases left between them. The CDR3 contains 12 residues. Germline V lookup: CDR1 LNHDA, CDR2 SQIVND (reference sequence). With regard to this clonotype: Its antigen is not identified.

This clonotype was sampled from a human donor with COVID-19. Sequencing was carried out using cultured CD4+ T cells from blood. V is TRBV19 and J is TRBJ1-2; maybe TRBD1 (5 bases). For the CDR3, the DNA is TGTGCCAGTACCATAGGGGACTTTGGCTACACCTTC. Its protein is CASTIGDFGYTF. Using reference TRBV19 and TRBJ1-2 for the parts outside the CDR3, the full variable domain is DGGITQSPKYLFRKEGQNVTLSCEQNLNHDAMYWYRQDPGQGLRLIYYSQIVNDFQKGDIAEGYSVSREKKESFPLTVTSAQKNPTAFYLCASTIGDFGYTFGSGTRLTVV.